This TCR beta chain was identified during a study of cytomegalovirus exposure and HLA in healthy donors. For the study at large: A later analysis reported the same platform for the 90 to 150 validation repertoires and the 500 to 750 first-cohort repertoires.

The V end was cut by 5 bases, the J end by 5 bases, with 19 bases between. This CDR3 has 16 residues. Germline CDR1 and CDR2: SSHAT and FNYEAQ (reference sequence). This clone has only one observation. Its antigen remains unidentified. Study results and caveats: Specificity of three CMV-associated chains for CMV antigens was verified in vitro. The authors listed 150 to 200 TCR beta chains as cytomegalovirus-associated. The finding came from a later analysis; first-cohort TCR clusters tended to co-occur in the 130 or so validation repertoires.

The repertoire was sequenced with immunoSEQ multiplex PCR; TCRdb's copy has only in-frame clones and lacks some. The sample lists 120,000 to 150,000 clones; approximately 87% were seen once. V and J are TRBV7-7 and TRBJ2-1; a weak D match, TRBD1 (6 bases). The sequenced sample was PBMCs. The origin of this receptor is a young man in good health and CMV-seronegative. The chain's CDR3 is CASSPGVRSPNNEQFF. CDR3 DNA: TGTGCCAGCAGCCCAGGGGTACGGAGTCCCAACAATGAGCAGTTCTTC.